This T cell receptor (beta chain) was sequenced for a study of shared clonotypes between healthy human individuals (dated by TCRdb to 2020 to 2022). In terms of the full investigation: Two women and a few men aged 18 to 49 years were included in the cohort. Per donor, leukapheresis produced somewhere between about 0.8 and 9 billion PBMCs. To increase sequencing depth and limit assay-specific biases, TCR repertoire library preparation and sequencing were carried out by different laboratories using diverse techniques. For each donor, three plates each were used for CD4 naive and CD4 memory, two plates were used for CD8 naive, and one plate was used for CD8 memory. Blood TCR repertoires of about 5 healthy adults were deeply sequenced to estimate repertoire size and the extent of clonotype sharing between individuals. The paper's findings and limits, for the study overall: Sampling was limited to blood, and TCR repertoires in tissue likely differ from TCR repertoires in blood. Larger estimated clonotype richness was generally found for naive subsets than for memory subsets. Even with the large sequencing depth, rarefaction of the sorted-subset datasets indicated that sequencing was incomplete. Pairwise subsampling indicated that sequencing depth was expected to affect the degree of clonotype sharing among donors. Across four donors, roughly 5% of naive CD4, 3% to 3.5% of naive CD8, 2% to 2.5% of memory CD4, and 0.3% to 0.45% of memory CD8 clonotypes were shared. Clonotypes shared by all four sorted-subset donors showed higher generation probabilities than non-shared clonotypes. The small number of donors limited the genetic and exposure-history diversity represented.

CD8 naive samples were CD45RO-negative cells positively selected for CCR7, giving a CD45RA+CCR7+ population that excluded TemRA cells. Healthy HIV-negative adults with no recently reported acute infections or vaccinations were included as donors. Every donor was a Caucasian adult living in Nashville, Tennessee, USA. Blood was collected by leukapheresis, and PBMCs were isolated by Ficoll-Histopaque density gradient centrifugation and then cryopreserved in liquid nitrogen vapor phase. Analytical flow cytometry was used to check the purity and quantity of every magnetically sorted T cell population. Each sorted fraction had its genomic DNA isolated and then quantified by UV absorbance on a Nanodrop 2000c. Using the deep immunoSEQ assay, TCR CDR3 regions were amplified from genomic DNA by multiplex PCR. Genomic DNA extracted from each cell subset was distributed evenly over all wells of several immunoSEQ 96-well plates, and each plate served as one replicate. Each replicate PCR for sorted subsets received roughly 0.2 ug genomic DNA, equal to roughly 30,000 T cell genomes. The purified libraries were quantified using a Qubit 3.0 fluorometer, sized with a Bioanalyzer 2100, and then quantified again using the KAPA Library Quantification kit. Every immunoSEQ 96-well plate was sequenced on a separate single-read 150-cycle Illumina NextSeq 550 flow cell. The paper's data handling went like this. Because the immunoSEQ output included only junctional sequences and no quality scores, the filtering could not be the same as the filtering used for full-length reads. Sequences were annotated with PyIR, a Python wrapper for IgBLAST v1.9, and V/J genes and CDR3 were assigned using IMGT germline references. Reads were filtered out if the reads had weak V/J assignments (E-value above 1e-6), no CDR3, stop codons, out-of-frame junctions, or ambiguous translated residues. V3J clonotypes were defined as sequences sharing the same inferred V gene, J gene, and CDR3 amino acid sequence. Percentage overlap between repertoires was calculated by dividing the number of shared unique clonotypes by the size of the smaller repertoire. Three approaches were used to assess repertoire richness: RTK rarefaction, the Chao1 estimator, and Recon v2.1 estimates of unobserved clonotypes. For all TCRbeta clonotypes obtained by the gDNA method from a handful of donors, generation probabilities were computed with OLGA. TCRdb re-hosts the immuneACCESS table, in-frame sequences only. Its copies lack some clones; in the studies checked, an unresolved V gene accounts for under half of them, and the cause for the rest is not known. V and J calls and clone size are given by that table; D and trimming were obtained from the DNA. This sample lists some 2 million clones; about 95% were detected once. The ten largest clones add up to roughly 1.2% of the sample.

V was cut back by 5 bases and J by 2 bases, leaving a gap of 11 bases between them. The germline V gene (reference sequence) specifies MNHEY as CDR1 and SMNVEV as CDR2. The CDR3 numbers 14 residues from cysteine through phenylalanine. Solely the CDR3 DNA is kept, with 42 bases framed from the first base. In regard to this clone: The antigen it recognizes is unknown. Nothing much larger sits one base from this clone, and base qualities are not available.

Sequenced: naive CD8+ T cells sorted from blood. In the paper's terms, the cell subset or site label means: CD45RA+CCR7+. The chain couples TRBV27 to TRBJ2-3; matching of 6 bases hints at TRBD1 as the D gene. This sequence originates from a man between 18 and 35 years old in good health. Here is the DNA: TGTGCCAGCAGTCGAACAGGGCTCACAGATACGCAGTATTTT. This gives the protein CASSRTGLTDTQYF.